Listed below are T cell receptor beta chains from one sample, sequenced in a study of vaccination and CD4 T cells after COVID-19. For these TCRs, the target antigens are not known. MiXCR, run by TCRdb on the PCR reads, gives a single entry per CDR3 protein. The table records about 15,000 distinct CDR3 sequences, about 25% of them present only once. Sequenced input: cultured CD4+ T cells from blood. These receptors all come from a human donor with COVID-19. CDR3s include the opening cysteine and the closing phenylalanine or tryptophan. A D gene is named only where the DNA matches it firmly. Part of the rows lack a size; the others show once, few, many or a class for expanded clones.

D gene | clone size | J gene | V gene | CDR3 DNA | CDR3 protein
. | once | TRBJ2-1 | TRBV4-3 | TGCGCCAGCAGCCAAGCCGACAGGACGTTCTACAATGAGCAGTTCTTC | CASSQADRTFYNEQFF
. | few | TRBJ1-6 | TRBV7-8 | TGTGCCAGCAGCTTAGCGCAGGGAGGCTCACCCCTCCACTTT | CASSLAQGGSPLHF
. | . | TRBJ2-3 | TRBV4-3 | TGCGCCAGCAGCCAAGTATCGGGGGGCCCTGATACGCAGTATTTT | CASSQVSGGPDTQYF
TRBD1 | . | TRBJ1-1 | TRBV6-1 | TGTGCCAGCAGGCGGGTACAGGGGGGGAACACTGAAGCTTTCTTT | CASRRVQGGNTEAFF
TRBD1 | medium-sized | TRBJ1-2 | TRBV2 | TGTGCCAGCCTCGTACCCGGGACAGTAACTAGTGGCTACACCTTC | CASLVPGTVTSGYTF
TRBD1 | few | TRBJ1-1 | TRBV6-1 | TGTGCCAGCAGTCATGGACAGGAGGGCACTGAAGCTTTCTTT | CASSHGQEGTEAFF
TRBD1 | . | TRBJ2-7 | TRBV27 | TGTGCCAGCAGTCGACAGGGGTTATCCTACGAGCAGTACTTC | CASSRQGLSYEQYF
. | few | TRBJ1-2 | TRBV14 | TGTGCCAGCAGCCAAGATCTGGGGGGTGTAGACGGCTACACCTTC | CASSQDLGGVDGYTF
. | few | TRBJ1-1 | TRBV29-1 | TGCAGCGTTGGTGGTCAGATGGGCACTGAAGCTTTCTTT | CSVGGQMGTEAFF
TRBD2 | . | TRBJ2-2 | TRBV11-2 | TGTGCCAGCAGCTCGGGACTAGCGGGGGGGTACGACACCGGGGAGCTGTTTTTT | CASSSGLAGGYDTGELFF
. | few | TRBJ2-7 | TRBV7-8 | TGTGCCAGCAGCTTAAGGCGGGGAAACTACGAGCAGTACTTC | CASSLRRGNYEQYF
. | . | TRBJ2-2 | TRBV7-6 | TGTGCCAGCAGCACCCGCGGCGGGGGCCCCACCGGGGAGCTGTTTTTT | CASSTRGGGPTGELFF
. | once | TRBJ2-7 | TRBV11-2 | TGTGCCAGCACCCGGGGGGGAACAGGGGGCCCAAGCTCCTACGAGCAGTACTTC | CASTRGGTGGPSSYEQYF
. | few | TRBJ2-5 | TRBV20-1 | TGCAGTGCTCCAAGGGGGGAAATTAGGACCCAGTACTTC | CSAPRGEIRTQYF
TRBD1 | few | TRBJ1-1 | TRBV5-4 | TGTGCCAGCAGCCGGGGACAGGGGAACACTGAAGCTTTCTTT | CASSRGQGNTEAFF
. | . | TRBJ2-6 | TRBV11-1 | TGTGCCAGCAGCTTATGGAGTGGGGGGGCCGGGGCCAACGTCCTGACTTTC | CASSLWSGGAGANVLTF
. | few | TRBJ1-2 | TRBV7-9 | TGTGCCAGCAGCTTGACAGAGACGACCTGGGGCTACACCTTC | CASSLTETTWGYTF
. | . | TRBJ1-2 | TRBV7-8 | TGTGCCAGCAGCTTAGGGGGGGCTGGAAACTATGGCTACACCTTC | CASSLGGAGNYGYTF
. | . | TRBJ1-1 | TRBV7-2 | TGTGCCAGCAGCTCCTGGACGGCTGAAGCTTTCTTT | CASSSWTAEAFF
. | few | TRBJ1-4 | TRBV24-1 | TGTGCCACCAGTGACGCGACGGCCGAAAATGAAAAACTGTTTTTT | CATSDATAENEKLFF
. | . | TRBJ2-5 | TRBV12-5 | TGTGCTAGTGCCTCCGGGGACAGCGGGGAGACCCAGTACTTC | CASASGDSGETQYF
. | few | TRBJ1-6 | TRBV7-2 | TGTGCCAGCAGCTTAGCGGTCGGCACCAGCTCCTATAATTCACCCCTCCACTTT | CASSLAVGTSSYNSPLHF
. | . | TRBJ1-6 | TRBV20-1 | TGCAGTGCCCAAGGACAGAATTATAATTCACCCCTCCACTTT | CSAQGQNYNSPLHF
TRBD1 | few | TRBJ1-2 | TRBV10-3 | TGTGCCACCACGGGATCCGGGACAGGGGGGTCCTATGGCTACACCTTC | CATTGSGTGGSYGYTF
. | . | TRBJ1-1 | TRBV20-1 | TGCAGTGCTGCCCTTGACGGTCGGCGAACTGAAGCTTTCTTT | CSAALDGRRTEAFF
. | . | TRBJ1-1 | TRBV20-1 | TGCAGTGCTAGCTCATTATGGGGAGGAAACACTGAAGCTTTCTTT | CSASSLWGGNTEAFF
. | . | TRBJ2-3 | TRBV20-1 | TGCAGTGCTAGAGATCAACGGGGGGATACGCAGTATTTT | CSARDQRGDTQYF
. | . | TRBJ2-7 | TRBV6-1 | TGTGCCAGCAGGGGCGAACCTTCCTTATTTTCCGCCGAGCAGTACTTC | CASRGEPSLFSAEQYF
. | . | TRBJ2-3 | TRBV25-1 | TGTGCCAGCAGTGAATTTAGCACAGATACGCAGTATTTT | CASSEFSTDTQYF
. | few | TRBJ2-7 | TRBV6-2/TRBV6-3 | TGTGCCAGCAGTTACGGGCTTGCCTCCTACGAGCAGTACTTC | CASSYGLASYEQYF
. | . | TRBJ2-3 | TRBV20-1 | TGCAGTGCTCCAGCGGCGACCTCCCACAGTGATACGCAGTATTTT | CSAPAATSHSDTQYF
. | few | TRBJ1-1 | TRBV6-1 | TGTGCCAGCAGAGACCGGGACTCGAACACTGAAGCTTTCTTT | CASRDRDSNTEAFF